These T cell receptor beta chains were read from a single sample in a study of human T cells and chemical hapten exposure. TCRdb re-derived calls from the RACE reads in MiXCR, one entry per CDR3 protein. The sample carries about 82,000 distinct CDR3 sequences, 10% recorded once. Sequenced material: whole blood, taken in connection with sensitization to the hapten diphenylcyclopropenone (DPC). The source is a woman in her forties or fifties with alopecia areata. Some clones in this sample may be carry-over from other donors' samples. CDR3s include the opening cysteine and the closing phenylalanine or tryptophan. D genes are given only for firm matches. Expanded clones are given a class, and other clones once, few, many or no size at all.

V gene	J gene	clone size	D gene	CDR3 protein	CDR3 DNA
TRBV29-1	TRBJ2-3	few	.	CSGQGSGKADTQYF	TGCAGCGGCCAGGGGAGCGGGAAGGCAGATACGCAGTATTTT
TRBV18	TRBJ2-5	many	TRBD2	CASSPREGQETQYF	TGTGCCAGCTCACCACGGGAGGGCCAAGAGACCCAGTACTTC
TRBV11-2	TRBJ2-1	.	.	CASSLEAVQGVEQFF	TGTGCCAGCAGCTTAGAAGCGGTCCAAGGGGTGGAGCAGTTCTTC
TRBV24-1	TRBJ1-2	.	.	CATSDLDPGVSGYTF	TGTGCCACCAGTGATTTGGACCCAGGGGTCTCTGGCTACACCTTC
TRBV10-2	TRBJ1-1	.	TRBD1	CASQPTGKNTEAFF	TGCGCCAGTCAACCGACAGGGAAGAACACTGAAGCTTTCTTT
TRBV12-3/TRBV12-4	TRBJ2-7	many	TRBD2	CASRSTSGGTYEQYF	TGTGCCAGCAGGTCTACTAGCGGGGGGACCTACGAGCAGTACTTC
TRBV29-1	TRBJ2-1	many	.	CSVRPVNEQFF	TGCAGCGTCCGACCCGTCAATGAGCAGTTCTTC
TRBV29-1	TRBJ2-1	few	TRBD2	CSSGGNYNEQFF	TGCAGCTCGGGAGGTAACTACAATGAGCAGTTCTTC
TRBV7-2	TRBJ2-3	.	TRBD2	CASSLVGSGDTDTQYF	TGTGCCAGCAGCTTAGTGGGTAGCGGGGACACAGATACGCAGTATTTT
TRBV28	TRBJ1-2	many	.	CASSGHTSLFGGYTF	TGTGCCAGCAGTGGACATACATCACTCTTTGGTGGCTACACCTTC
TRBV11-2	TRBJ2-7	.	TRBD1	CASSRTGQGPWEQYF	TGTGCCAGCAGCCGTACGGGACAGGGACCCTGGGAGCAGTACTTC
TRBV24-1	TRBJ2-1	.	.	CASSGGITYNEQFF	TGTGCCAGCTCCGGGGGAATTACCTACAATGAGCAGTTCTTC
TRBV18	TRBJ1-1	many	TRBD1	CASSPDRVNTEAFF	TGTGCCAGCTCACCCGACAGGGTGAACACTGAAGCTTTCTTT
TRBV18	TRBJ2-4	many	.	CASSPPGVGIQYF	TGTGCCAGCTCACCACCCGGGGTCGGCATTCAGTACTTC
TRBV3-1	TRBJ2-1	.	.	CASSPRTNLHEQFF	TGTGCCAGCAGCCCGCGGACTAATTTGCATGAGCAGTTCTTC
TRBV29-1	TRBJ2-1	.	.	CSVDNHEQFF	TGCAGCGTCGATAACCATGAGCAGTTCTTC